The 16 T cell receptor beta chains in this list originate from one sample, sequenced in a study of T cells in Graves' hyperthyroidism and ophthalmopathy. What was amplified from RNA transcripts were TCR beta CDR3 regions. Initially, a first-round RT-PCR of the TCR CDR3 employed the HTBI primer set. TCRdb processed the multiplex PCR reads anew with MiXCR; each CDR3 protein has one entry. This sample has 600,000 to 750,000 distinct CDR3 sequences; 15% to 20% occur once, and the top ten carry less than 20%. Sequenced: blood. Receptor source: a man aged 50 to 59 with Graves' hyperthyroidism.

V and J are TRBV7-2 and TRBJ2-3; D not resolved. V lost 2 bases and J 4 bases, leaving 13 bases between the germline ends. From germline, CDR1 is SGHTA and CDR2 FQGNSA. The CDR3 spans 15 residues. As DNA, the CDR3 is TGTGCCAGCAGCTTAAATTATGGTGGGGCAGATACGCAGTATTTT. Encoded protein: CASSLNYGGADTQYF.

The chain has TRBV11-3 and TRBJ2-3; perhaps TRBD2 as D (5 bases). This CDR3 region has 17 residues. Germline V CDR1 and CDR2: SGHNT, YENEEA. With 1 base removed from V and 6 bases from J, the gap between germline ends came to 20 bases. The CDR3 sequence: CASSLVLAGIHPDTQYF. CDR3 bases: TGTGCCAGCAGCTTAGTCCTGGCGGGTATCCATCCCGATACGCAGTATTTT.

In its sample, this clonotype was seen a few times. The genes are TRBV27 and TRBJ2-7; 7 nucleotides agree with TRBD1. With 3 bases clipped from V and 7 bases from J, the junction kept 6 bases outside the gene matches. Germline-derived CDR1 and CDR2 are MNHEY and SMNVEV (reference sequence). The CDR3 totals 13 residues. CDR3 nucleotide sequence: TGTGCCAGCAGTTTTGTAGGGGGCCGAGAGCAGTACTTC. This sequence encodes CASSFVGGREQYF.

This clonotype was counted many times. The chain uses TRBV20-1 and TRBJ2-2, with a weak D call TRBD2 (5 bases). Germline values: CDR1 DFQATT, CDR2 SNEGSKA (reference sequence). Trimming removed 6 bases from V and 4 bases from J, with 21 bases in between. The CDR3 is made up of 16 amino acids. This CDR3 is CSARRQDFISTGELFF. CDR3 sequence (DNA): TGCAGTGCCAGGCGTCAGGACTTTATTTCCACCGGGGAGCTGTTTTTT.

The chain has TRBV7-9 and TRBJ2-3; TRBD2 aligns across 13 bases. This CDR3 has 17 residues. In germline, CDR1 is SEHNR, CDR2 FQNEAQ (reference sequence). With V trimmed by 5 bases and J by 2 bases, 7 bases remained unmatched. As DNA, the CDR3 is TGTGCCAGCAGCACGGGACTAGCGGGATGGAACACAGATACGCAGTATTTT. As protein: CASSTGLAGWNTDTQYF.

This clonotype was seen repeatedly, ten times or more. CDR3 coding DNA: TGTGCCAGCAGCTTAAATCCGACTAGCGGGAGCTCCTACGAGCAGTACTTC. Translating it yields CASSLNPTSGSSYEQYF. The J gene is TRBJ2-7, the V gene TRBV7-9, with 12 bases that match TRBD2. The CDR3 loop spans 17 amino acids. V was pared by 2 bases and J by 0 bases, with 5 bases of the junction left unmatched. Germline CDR1 reads SEHNR; CDR2 reads FQNEAQ (reference sequence).

This clonotype has at least ten counts. The chain links TRBV19 to TRBJ2-7; unclear D gene. Trimming cost V 4 bases and J 2 bases, with 12 bases left between them. This CDR3 has 14 amino acids. Germline loops: CDR1 LNHDA, CDR2 SQIVND (reference sequence). The CDR3 sequence is CASSSQADAYEQYF. The CDR3 DNA reads TGTGCCAGTAGTAGCCAGGCGGATGCCTACGAGCAGTACTTC.

The chain employs TRBV7-9 and TRBJ1-2, with 9 nucleotides matching TRBD1. CDR3 length equals 16 residues. With 3 bases clipped from V and 4 bases from J, the junction kept 9 bases outside the gene matches. CDR1 is SEHNR and CDR2 is FQNEAQ in the germline V gene (reference sequence). This CDR3 is CASSLGTGSFTYGYTF. For the CDR3, the DNA is TGTGCCAGCAGCTTGGGGACAGGGAGTTTTACCTATGGCTACACCTTC.

This clonotype was detected a few times. The V gene is TRBV24-1, the J gene TRBJ2-3; the D gene is possibly TRBD2 (6 bases). The CDR3 loop spans 16 amino acids. Germline CDR1 reads KGHDR; CDR2 reads SFDVKD. Trimming took 3 bases from V and 3 from J, leaving 15 bases between them. The CDR3 DNA reads as TGTGCCACCAGTGATGCGGGACCCATAGTTACAGATACGCAGTATTTT. This gives the protein CATSDAGPIVTDTQYF.

This clonotype occurred many times. The chain's CDR3 is CASGMGRGYTF. In nucleotides, the CDR3 is TGTGCCAGTGGAATGGGGCGCGGCTACACCTTC. The chain recombines TRBV19 with TRBJ1-2; D may be TRBD1 (5 bases). CDR3 length: 11 residues. Germline values: CDR1 LNHDA, CDR2 SQIVND (reference sequence). V dropped 8 bases and J dropped 8 bases, with 12 bases sitting between them.

This clonotype was counted only a few times. The chain uses TRBV5-1 and TRBJ2-7; D gene uncertain. CDR1 and CDR2 from the germline V gene are SGHRS and YFSETQ. This CDR3 comprises 14 residues. Trimming cost V 0 bases and J 7 bases, with 14 bases left between them. CDR3 in DNA: TGCGCCAGCAGCTTGGACCCTTTTGGCGGAGAGCAGTACTTC. As protein: CASSLDPFGGEQYF. Drawing the rest from reference TRBV5-1 and TRBJ2-7, the complete variable domain is KAGVTQTPRYLIKTRGQQVTLSCSPISGHRSVSWYQQTPGQGLQFLFEYFSETQRNKGNFPGRFSGRQFSNSRSEMNVSTLELGDSALYLCASSLDPFGGEQYFGPGTRLTVT.

The chain recombines TRBV2 with TRBJ2-1, with 14 positions matching TRBD2. The ends lost 6 bases at V and 10 bases at J; junction bases unmatched: 8. Per the germline V gene, CDR1 is SNHLY and CDR2 is FYNNEI. The CDR3 length is 15 residues. CDR3 in DNA: TGTGCCAGCAGCATGACTAGCGGGAGGGCTAGGGAGCAGTTCTTC. Amino acid sequence: CASSMTSGRAREQFF.

This chain links TRBV28 with TRBJ2-5, with no clear D. Deletions cut 6 bases from V and 2 bases from J, with 7 bases between. CDR3 length: 12 residues. Germline CDR1 MDHEN, CDR2 SYDVKM. The CDR3 region has the DNA TGTGCCAGCAGACCTCCTCAAGAGACCCAGTACTTC. As protein: CASRPPQETQYF.

Points on this clonotype: This may be a read error, as it is one base from a much larger clone. The chain combines TRBV10-3 with TRBJ1-5; 12 bases line up with TRBD1. From germline, CDR1 is ENHRY and CDR2 SYGVKD. This CDR3 is built from 16 residues. Here the CDR3 reads CATSEGTGGFNQPQHF. DNA for the CDR3: TGTGCCACCAGTGAAGGGACAGGGGGCTTCAATCAGCCCCAGCATTTT.

This clonotype has ten or more counts. V is TRBV2 and J is TRBJ2-1, with TRBD2 matching 11 bases. Germline V gene lookup returns CDR1 SNHLY and CDR2 FYNNEI. With V trimmed by 6 bases and J by 3 bases, 7 bases remained unmatched. The CDR3 sequence is 16 residues long. The CDR3 spells CASRSRLAGNYNEQFF. CDR3 coding DNA: TGTGCCAGCAGGAGCCGACTAGCGGGGAACTACAATGAGCAGTTCTTC.

The chain couples TRBV7-2 to TRBJ2-5, with D maybe TRBD1 (6 bases). The CDR3 spans 14 residues. Trimming left V 1 base short and J 5 bases short, with 11 bases between. CDR1 and CDR2 (germline): SGHTA, FQGNSA. The CDR3 region is CASSLVSGEETQYF. The DNA for the CDR3 is TGTGCCAGCAGCTTAGTTTCAGGGGAGGAGACCCAGTACTTC.